The rows below give T cell receptor beta chains drawn from one sample of a study of T cell responses to AZD1222 COVID-19 vaccine. Method: immunoSEQ multiplex PCR; TCRdb's copy keeps in-frame clones and lacks some. The table shows 72,000 or so clones, with around 87% occurring only once. The source was peripheral blood, collected on day 0 of AZD1222 vaccination. All receptors derive from an adult in good health. Both conserved end residues are part of each CDR3. Each record gives: clone size, J gene, V gene, CDR3 protein. The listing skips clone size in some rows; elsewhere it reads once, few, many or a size class.

clone_size: NA
j_call: TRBJ2-5
v_call: TRBV18
cdr3_aa: CASSPAQGTQYF

clone_size: once
j_call: TRBJ2-3
v_call: TRBV28
cdr3_aa: CASARGSDTQYF

clone_size: NA
j_call: TRBJ1-2
v_call: TRBV28
cdr3_aa: CASSLTSNYGYTF

clone_size: few
j_call: TRBJ2-7
v_call: TRBV12-5
cdr3_aa: CASGFSGNSYEQYF

clone_size: once
j_call: TRBJ2-2
v_call: TRBV3-1/TRBV3-2
cdr3_aa: CASSLARADTGELFF

clone_size: few
j_call: TRBJ2-3
v_call: TRBV10-3
cdr3_aa: CAISAGLAGKTSTDTQYF

clone_size: once
j_call: TRBJ2-3
v_call: TRBV7-8
cdr3_aa: CASSITRSPSDTQYF

clone_size: NA
j_call: TRBJ2-5
v_call: TRBV4-3
cdr3_aa: CASSQALRGVEETQYF

clone_size: NA
j_call: TRBJ2-2
v_call: TRBV5-4
cdr3_aa: CASSPPTGVDGELFF

clone_size: NA
j_call: TRBJ1-2
v_call: TRBV7-9
cdr3_aa: CASSLRYGYTF

clone_size: NA
j_call: TRBJ2-3
v_call: TRBV24-1
cdr3_aa: CATSDLPAQSSDTQYF

clone_size: NA
j_call: TRBJ1-2
v_call: TRBV7-2
cdr3_aa: CASSKDLGTAYGYTF

clone_size: NA
j_call: TRBJ1-1
v_call: TRBV28
cdr3_aa: CASRPTGTPNTEAFF

clone_size: NA
j_call: TRBJ2-2
v_call: TRBV19
cdr3_aa: CASSINRNTGELFF

clone_size: NA
j_call: TRBJ2-5
v_call: TRBV28
cdr3_aa: CATASGQVQETQYF

clone_size: NA
j_call: TRBJ2-5
v_call: TRBV6-2/TRBV6-3
cdr3_aa: CASSFRGVETQYF

clone_size: NA
j_call: TRBJ2-1
v_call: TRBV7-3
cdr3_aa: CASSLSGASTYNEQFF

clone_size: NA
j_call: TRBJ2-3
v_call: TRBV7-3
cdr3_aa: CASSLIGTDTQYF

clone_size: NA
j_call: TRBJ2-7
v_call: TRBV7-8
cdr3_aa: CASSFFTTPNEQYF

clone_size: NA
j_call: TRBJ2-1
v_call: TRBV6-1
cdr3_aa: CASSELLAALGNEQFF

clone_size: NA
j_call: TRBJ1-1
v_call: TRBV5-1
cdr3_aa: CASSLEGIREAFF

clone_size: NA
j_call: TRBJ1-2
v_call: TRBV4-3
cdr3_aa: CASSQARGGDGYTF

clone_size: NA
j_call: TRBJ1-1
v_call: TRBV6-2/TRBV6-3
cdr3_aa: CASSRTATEAFF